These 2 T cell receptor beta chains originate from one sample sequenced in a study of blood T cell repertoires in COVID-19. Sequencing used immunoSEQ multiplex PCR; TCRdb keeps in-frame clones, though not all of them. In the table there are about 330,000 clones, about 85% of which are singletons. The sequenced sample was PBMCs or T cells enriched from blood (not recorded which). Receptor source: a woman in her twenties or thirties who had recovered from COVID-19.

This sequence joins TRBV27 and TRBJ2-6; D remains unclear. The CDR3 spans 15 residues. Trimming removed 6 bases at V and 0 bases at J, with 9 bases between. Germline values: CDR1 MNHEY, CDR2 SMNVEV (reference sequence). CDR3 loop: CASSRQISGANVLTF. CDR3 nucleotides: TGTGCCAGCAGCCGACAAATCTCTGGGGCCAACGTCCTGACTTTC.

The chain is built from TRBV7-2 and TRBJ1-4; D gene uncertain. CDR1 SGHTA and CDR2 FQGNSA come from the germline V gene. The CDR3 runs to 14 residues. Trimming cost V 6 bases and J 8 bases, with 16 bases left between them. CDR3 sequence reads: CASRTGSLSEKLFF. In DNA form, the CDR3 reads TGTGCCAGCAGGACGGGGTCCCTCAGCGAAAAACTGTTTTTT.